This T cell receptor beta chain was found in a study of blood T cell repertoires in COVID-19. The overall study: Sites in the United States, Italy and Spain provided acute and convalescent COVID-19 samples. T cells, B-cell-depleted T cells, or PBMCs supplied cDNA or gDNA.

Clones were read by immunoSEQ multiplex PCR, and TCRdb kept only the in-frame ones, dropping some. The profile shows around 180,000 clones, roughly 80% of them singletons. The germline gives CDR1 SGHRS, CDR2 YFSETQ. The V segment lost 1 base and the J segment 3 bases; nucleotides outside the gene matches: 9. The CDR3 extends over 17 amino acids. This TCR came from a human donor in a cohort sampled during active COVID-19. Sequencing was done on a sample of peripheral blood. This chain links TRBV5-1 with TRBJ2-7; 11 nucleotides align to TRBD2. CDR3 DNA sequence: TGCGCCAGCAGCTTGAGGCCTAGCGGGGGGCAGGACTACGAGCAGTACTTC. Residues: CASSLRPSGGQDYEQYF.